The TCR beta chain under discussion was sequenced for a study of shared clonotypes between healthy human individuals. Study conclusions and caveats: An expected dependence of interdonor clonotype sharing on sequencing depth was noted. It was the few donors that limited the genetic and exposure-history diversity represented. Sampling included only blood; tissue repertoires likely differ.

Clones were read by immunoSEQ multiplex PCR, and TCRdb kept only the in-frame ones, dropping some. The sample lists about 490,000 clones; more than 65% were seen once. This clone was recorded only once. Its antigen is currently unknown. The unsorted samples had 80 million to 95 million PBMCs used for genomic DNA. CDR3 length equals 16 residues. With 0 bases removed from V and 0 bases from J, the gap between germline ends came to 12 bases. CDR1 and CDR2 from the germline V gene are MNHNY and SVGAGI (reference sequence). The receptor was derived from a middle-aged woman in good health. Some clones in this sample may be carry-over from other donors' samples. V usage is TRBV6-6 and J usage is TRBJ2-7; D is undetermined. Sequencing was performed on PBMCs. The CDR3 here is CASSYSAQSFSYEQYF. The CDR3 region has the DNA TGTGCCAGCAGTTACTCGGCGCAGAGCTTCTCCTACGAGCAGTACTTC.